This T cell receptor beta chain was sequenced in a study of T cells after yellow fever vaccination. CDR1 SGHKS and CDR2 YYEKEE come from the germline V gene (reference sequence). This CDR3 spans 13 amino acids. V lost 2 bases to trimming and J lost 10 bases; unmatched junction nucleotides: 8. A single record per CDR3 protein comes from TCRdb applying MiXCR to the 5' RACE reads. The sample includes a few hundred thousand distinct CDR3 sequences, about 5.2% of them seen just once. In its sample, this clonotype was seen many times. The source was CD4+ T cells sorted from PBMCs, collected on the day of the yellow fever booster vaccination. This TCR came from a man in his late teens or twenties who received the YFV17D yellow fever vaccine. V is TRBV5-5 and J is TRBJ1-1; 7 bases are shared with TRBD1. As DNA, the CDR3 is TGTGCCAGCAGCTTAAGGGAACAGGGGCGAGCTTTCTTT. Protein: CASSLREQGRAFF.